This T cell receptor (beta chain) was obtained from a study of cytomegalovirus exposure and HLA in healthy donors. Study-level background: Of all 400 or so donors who were genotyped, around 79% belonged to the Caucasian-associated ancestry cluster.

Study-level points and caveats: As confirmed in vitro, a few CMV-associated chains were specific for CMV antigens. Later analysis indicated greater clonal expansion among HLA-associated TCR beta chains than among equally common other chains. Analysis performed later found more than 15,000 TCR beta sequences associated with HLA alleles at 0.05 false discovery rate.

Concerning this clone: Its target is unknown.

There are 13 residues in the CDR3. Per germline, CDR1 LNHDA and CDR2 SQIVND (reference sequence). PCR employed 60 Vbeta and 13 Jbeta primers. Sequencing was performed with immunoSEQ multiplex PCR; in TCRdb, only in-frame clones are kept and a portion is missing. The sample includes over 100,000 clones, about 78% seen only once; the top ten take roughly 4%. The chain carries TRBV19 and TRBJ2-5; D unclear. The end of the DNA is better explained by TRBJ2-7, so the J call may be wrong. The receptor's source is a man over 45 in good health and CMV-seropositive. The sequenced sample was PBMCs. CDR3 sequence reads: CASSDMISYEQYF. The CDR3 bases are TGTGCCAGTTCAGACATGATATCCTACGAGCAGTACTTC.